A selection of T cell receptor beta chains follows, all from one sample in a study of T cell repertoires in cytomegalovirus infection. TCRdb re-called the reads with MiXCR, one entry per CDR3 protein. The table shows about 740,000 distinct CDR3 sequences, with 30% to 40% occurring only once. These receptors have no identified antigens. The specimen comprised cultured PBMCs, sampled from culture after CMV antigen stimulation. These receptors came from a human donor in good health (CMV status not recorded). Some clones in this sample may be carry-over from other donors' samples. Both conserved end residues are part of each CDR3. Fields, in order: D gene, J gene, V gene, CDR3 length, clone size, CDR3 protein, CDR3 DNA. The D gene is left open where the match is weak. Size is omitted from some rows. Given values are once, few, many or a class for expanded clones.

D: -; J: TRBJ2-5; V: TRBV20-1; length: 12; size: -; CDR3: CSARGAGETQYF; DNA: TGCAGTGCCCGAGGGGCGGGAGAGACCCAGTACTTC
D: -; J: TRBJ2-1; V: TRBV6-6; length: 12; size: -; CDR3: CASSYLGNEQFF; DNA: TGTGCCAGCAGTTACTTAGGGAATGAGCAGTTCTTC
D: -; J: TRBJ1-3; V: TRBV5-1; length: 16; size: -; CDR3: CASSSPEGGSGNTIYF; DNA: TGCGCCAGCAGCTCCCCCGAGGGGGGTTCTGGAAACACCATATATTTT
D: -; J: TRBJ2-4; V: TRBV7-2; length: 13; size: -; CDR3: CASTEGPGNIQYF; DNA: TGTGCCAGCACGGAGGGGCCTGGAAACATTCAGTACTTC
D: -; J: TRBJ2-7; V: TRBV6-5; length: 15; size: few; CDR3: CASSYRRDDPYEQYF; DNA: TGTGCCAGCAGTTACCGTCGGGACGACCCATACGAGCAGTACTTC
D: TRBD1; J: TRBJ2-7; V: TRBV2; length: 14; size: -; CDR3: CASSGQGGYYEQYF; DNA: TGTGCCAGCAGCGGACAGGGGGGCTACTACGAGCAGTACTTC
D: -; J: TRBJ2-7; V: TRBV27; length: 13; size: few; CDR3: CASSFIGSYEQYF; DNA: TGTGCCAGCAGTTTTATAGGGTCCTACGAGCAGTACTTC
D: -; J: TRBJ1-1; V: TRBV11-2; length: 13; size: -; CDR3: CASSLARTLEAFF; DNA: TGTGCCAGCAGCTTAGCCAGGACACTTGAAGCTTTCTTT
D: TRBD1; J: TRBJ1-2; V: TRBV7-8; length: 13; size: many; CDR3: CASSSRQGLGYTF; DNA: TGTGCCAGCAGCAGCCGACAGGGCCTAGGCTACACCTTC
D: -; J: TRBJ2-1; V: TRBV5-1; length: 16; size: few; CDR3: CASSAEGPTPYNEQFF; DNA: TGCGCCAGCAGCGCCGAGGGCCCGACGCCCTACAATGAGCAGTTCTTC
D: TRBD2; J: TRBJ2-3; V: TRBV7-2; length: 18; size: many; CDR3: CASSLDPGGAGSTDTQYF; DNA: TGTGCCAGCAGCTTGGACCCCGGGGGGGCGGGGAGCACAGATACGCAGTATTTT
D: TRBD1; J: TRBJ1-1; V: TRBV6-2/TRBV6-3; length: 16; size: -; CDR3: CASSNLQGASDTEAFF; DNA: TGTGCCAGCAGCAACCTACAGGGGGCCTCGGACACTGAAGCTTTCTTT
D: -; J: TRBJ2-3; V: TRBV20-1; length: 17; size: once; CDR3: CSARGPGSAPSTDTQYF; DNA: TGCAGTGCTAGAGGTCCCGGGAGCGCCCCTAGCACAGATACGCAGTATTTT
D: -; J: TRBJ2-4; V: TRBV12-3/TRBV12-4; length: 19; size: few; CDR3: CASSPPTGGATLAKNIQYF; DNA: TGTGCCAGCAGTCCACCGACAGGCGGAGCCACCTTAGCCAAAAACATTCAGTACTTC
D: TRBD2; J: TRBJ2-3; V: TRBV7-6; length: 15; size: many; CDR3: CASSALLAGEDTQYF; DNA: TGTGCCAGCAGCGCCTTACTAGCGGGGGAAGATACGCAGTATTTT
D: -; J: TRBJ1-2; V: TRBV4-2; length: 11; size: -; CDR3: CASSQGQGYTF; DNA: TGTGCCAGCAGCCAAGGCCAGGGCTACACCTTC
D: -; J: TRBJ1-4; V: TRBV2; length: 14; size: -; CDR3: CASRRQGDHEKLFF; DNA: TGTGCCAGCAGGAGACAAGGCGACCATGAAAAACTGTTTTTT
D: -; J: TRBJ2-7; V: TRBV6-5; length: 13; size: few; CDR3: CASSYSQAYEQYF; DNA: TGTGCCAGCAGTTACTCCCAGGCGTACGAGCAGTACTTC
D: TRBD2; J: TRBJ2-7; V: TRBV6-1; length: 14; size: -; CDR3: CASSEGLAVYEQYF; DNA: TGTGCCAGCAGCGAAGGTCTAGCGGTCTACGAGCAGTACTTC
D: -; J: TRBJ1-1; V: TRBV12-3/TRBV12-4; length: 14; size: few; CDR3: CASSPGLGNTEAFF; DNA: TGTGCCAGCAGCCCCGGTTTGGGGAACACTGAAGCTTTCTTT
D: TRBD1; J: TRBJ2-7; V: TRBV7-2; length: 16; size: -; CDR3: CASSVAGTGGPDEQYF; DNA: TGTGCCAGCAGCGTAGCAGGGACAGGGGGGCCCGACGAGCAGTACTTC
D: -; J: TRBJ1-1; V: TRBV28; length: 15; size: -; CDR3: CASSLRQGRSTEAFF; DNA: TGTGCCAGCAGTTTACGGCAGGGGAGGAGCACTGAAGCTTTCTTT
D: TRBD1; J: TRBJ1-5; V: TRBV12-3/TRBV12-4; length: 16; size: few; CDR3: CASSRQGAGSNQPQHF; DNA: TGTGCCAGCAGTCGGCAGGGGGCCGGGAGCAATCAGCCCCAGCATTTT
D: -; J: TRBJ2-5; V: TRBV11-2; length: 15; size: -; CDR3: CASSLVGGKQETQYF; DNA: TGTGCCAGCAGCTTAGTCGGCGGGAAACAAGAGACCCAGTACTTC
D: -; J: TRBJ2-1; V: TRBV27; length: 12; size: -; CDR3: CASNWPSNEQFF; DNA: TGTGCCAGCAATTGGCCCAGCAATGAGCAGTTCTTC
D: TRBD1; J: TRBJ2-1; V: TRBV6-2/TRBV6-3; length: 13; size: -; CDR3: CASSYSRGNEQFF; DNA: TGTGCCAGCAGTTACTCCAGGGGGAATGAGCAGTTCTTC
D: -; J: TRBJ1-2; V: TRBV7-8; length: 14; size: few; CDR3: CASSSPGGYYGYTF; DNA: TGTGCCAGCAGCTCCCCGGGGGGGTACTATGGCTACACCTTC
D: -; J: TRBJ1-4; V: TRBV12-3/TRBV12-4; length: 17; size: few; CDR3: CASSSPIRGATNEKLFF; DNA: TGTGCCAGCAGTTCCCCGATTCGAGGGGCAACTAATGAAAAACTGTTTTTT
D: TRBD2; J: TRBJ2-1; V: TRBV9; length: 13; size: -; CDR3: CASSRAGGNEQFF; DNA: TGTGCCAGCAGCAGAGCGGGGGGCAATGAGCAGTTCTTC
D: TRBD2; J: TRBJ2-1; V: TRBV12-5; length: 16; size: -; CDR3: CASGLVIAGGSVEQFF; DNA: TGTGCTAGTGGTTTGGTAATCGCGGGGGGGTCCGTTGAGCAGTTCTTC
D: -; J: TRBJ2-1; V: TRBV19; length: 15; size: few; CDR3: CASSPLGALVIEQFF; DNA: TGTGCCAGTAGCCCCCTAGGGGCCCTGGTTATCGAGCAGTTCTTC
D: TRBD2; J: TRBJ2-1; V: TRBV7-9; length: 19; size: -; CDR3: CASSSHPRTSGKTYNEQFF; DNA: TGTGCCAGCAGCTCCCACCCACGGACTAGCGGGAAGACCTACAATGAGCAGTTCTTC
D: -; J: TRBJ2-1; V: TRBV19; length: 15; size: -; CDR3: CASTHGGVGWDEQFF; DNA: TGTGCCAGTACCCACGGAGGGGTAGGTTGGGATGAGCAGTTCTTC
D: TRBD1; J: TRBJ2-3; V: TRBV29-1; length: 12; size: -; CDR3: CSVVGQTYTQYF; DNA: TGCAGCGTTGTGGGACAGACTTATACGCAGTATTTT
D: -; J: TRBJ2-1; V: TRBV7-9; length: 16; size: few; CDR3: CASRGGWTSSYNEQFF; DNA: TGTGCCAGCAGGGGGGGTTGGACGAGCTCCTACAATGAGCAGTTCTTC
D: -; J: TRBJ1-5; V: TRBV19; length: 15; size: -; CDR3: CASSIRGGKNQPQHF; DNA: TGTGCCAGTAGCATCCGGGGGGGAAAAAATCAGCCCCAGCATTTT
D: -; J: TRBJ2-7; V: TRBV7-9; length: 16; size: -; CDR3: CASSLETGILSYEQYF; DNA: TGTGCCAGCAGCTTAGAGACCGGCATTCTTTCGTACGAGCAGTACTTC
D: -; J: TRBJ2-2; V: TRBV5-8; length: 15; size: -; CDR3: CASSLLRANTGELFF; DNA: TGTGCCAGCAGCTTGCTTCGGGCCAACACCGGGGAGCTGTTTTTT
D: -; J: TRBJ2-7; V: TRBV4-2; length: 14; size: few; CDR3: CASSQGGGGYEQYF; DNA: TGTGCCAGCAGCCAAGGGGGGGGCGGATACGAGCAGTACTTC
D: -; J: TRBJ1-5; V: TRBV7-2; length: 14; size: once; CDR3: CASSLVRGAKPQHF; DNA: TGTGCCAGCAGCTTAGTTCGGGGGGCCAAGCCCCAGCATTTT
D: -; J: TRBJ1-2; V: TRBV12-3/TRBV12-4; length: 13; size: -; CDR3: CASGLRQVDGYTF; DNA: TGTGCCAGCGGTCTAAGACAGGTGGATGGCTACACCTTC
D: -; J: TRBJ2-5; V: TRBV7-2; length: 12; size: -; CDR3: CASSLGQKTQYF; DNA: TGTGCCAGCAGCTTAGGTCAAAAGACCCAGTACTTC
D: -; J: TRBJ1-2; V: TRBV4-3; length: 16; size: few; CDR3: CASSQGLRRGGYGYTF; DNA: TGCGCCAGCAGCCAAGGCCTTCGACGCGGCGGCTATGGCTACACCTTC
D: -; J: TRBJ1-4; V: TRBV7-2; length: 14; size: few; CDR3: CASSLRAGNEKLFF; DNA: TGTGCCAGCAGCTTAAGAGCGGGTAATGAAAAACTGTTTTTT
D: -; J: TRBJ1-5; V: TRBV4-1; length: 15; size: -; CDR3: CASRQTGSGNQPQHF; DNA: TGCGCCAGCAGACAAACAGGGTCTGGCAATCAGCCCCAGCATTTT
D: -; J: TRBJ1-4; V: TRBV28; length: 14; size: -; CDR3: CASSLRRSNEKLFF; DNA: TGTGCCAGCAGTCTCCGTAGGAGTAATGAAAAACTGTTTTTT
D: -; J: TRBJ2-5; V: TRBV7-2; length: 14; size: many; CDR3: CASSLAGWGETQYF; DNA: TGTGCCAGCAGCTTAGCGGGATGGGGAGAGACCCAGTACTTC
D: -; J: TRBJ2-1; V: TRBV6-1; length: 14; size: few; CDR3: CASRAGPSNNEQFF; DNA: TGTGCCAGCAGGGCCGGGCCCTCTAACAATGAGCAGTTCTTC
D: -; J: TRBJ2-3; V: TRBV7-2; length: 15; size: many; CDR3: CASSFHLTGGDTQYF; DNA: TGTGCCAGCAGCTTCCACCTGACAGGCGGAGATACGCAGTATTTT
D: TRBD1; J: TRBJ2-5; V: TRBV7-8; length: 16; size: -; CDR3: CASSYIGTGEQETQYF; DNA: TGTGCCAGCAGCTATATCGGGACAGGAGAACAAGAGACCCAGTACTTC
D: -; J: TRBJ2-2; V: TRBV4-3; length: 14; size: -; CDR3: CASSQLDSTGELFF; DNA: TGCGCCAGCAGCCAGCTGGACAGCACCGGGGAGCTGTTTTTT